The T cell receptor (beta chain) described here comes from a study of naive and memory T cell subsets. This clonotype was counted at least ten times. Antigen specificity is unknown. V lost 5 bases, J lost 4 bases, and 6 bases stayed unmatched. Germline CDR1 is MRHNA and CDR2 is SNTAGT. This CDR3 is 15 amino acids long. Study results and caveats: Between naive and memory subsets, TCR abundance power law exponents differed. TCR counts from RNA may reflect activation-linked expression changes. No ground truth validated the naive and memory repertoire findings.

The beta constant-region primer was an equimolar mix of two oligonucleotides covering TRBC1 and TRBC2. The cDNA 3' end received a ligated single-stranded oligonucleotide carrying the SP2 primer and a 12-nucleotide UMI. TCRdb called the UMI-ligation and nested PCR reads again in MiXCR, with one record for every CDR3 protein. The table has over 20,000 distinct CDR3 sequences, 11% seen once. The clonotype was recovered from a human donor in good health. Specimen: central memory CD8+ T cells from blood. V and J are TRBV6-4 and TRBJ2-3, with 10 positions matching TRBD2. The CDR3 coding sequence is TGTGCCAGCAGTCCTAGCGGGAGAGGGTCAGATACGCAGTATTTT. Amino acid sequence: CASSPSGRGSDTQYF.